A single sample gave rise to the 6 T cell receptor beta chains below, sequenced in a study of graft-versus-host responses after intestinal transplantation. Clones were read by immunoSEQ multiplex PCR, and TCRdb kept only the in-frame ones, dropping some. This sample has over 75,000 clones, with 86% found just once. Specimen: PBMCs, collected 255 days after intestinal transplant. Receptors were obtained from a human patient who received an intestinal transplant, so some T cells may come from the graft donor.

The V gene is TRBV18, the J gene TRBJ2-1; 9 positions match TRBD2. Germline CDR1 and CDR2: KGHSH and LQKENI. The ends lost 3 bases at V and 2 bases at J; junction bases unmatched: 8. This CDR3 region has 17 residues. CDR3 protein: CASSPTPASGAYNEQFF. In DNA, the CDR3 is TGTGCCAGCTCACCTACACCGGCTAGCGGGGCCTACAATGAGCAGTTCTTC.

This rearrangement joins TRBV2 to TRBJ1-1; D is unresolved. V was cut by 7 bases and J by 2 bases, with 11 bases left in between. Germline loops: CDR1 SNHLY, CDR2 FYNNEI. The CDR3 has 13 residues. The CDR3 loop is CASKVRGNTEAFF. The CDR3 DNA sequence: TGTGCCAGCAAAGTGCGGGGAAACACTGAAGCTTTCTTT.

The V gene is TRBV7-3, the J gene TRBJ2-3; D gene ambiguous. CDR3 length: 14 residues. Trimming took off 1 base at V and 2 bases at J, with 7 bases between the two ends. Germline V gene sequence: CDR1 SGHTA, CDR2 FQGTGA. CDR3 sequence (DNA): TGTGCCAGCAGCTTAATAGGTCCCACAGATACGCAGTATTTT. Translating gives CASSLIGPTDTQYF.

J is TRBJ2-5 and V is TRBV4-1; 7 bases fit TRBD2. Per the germline V gene, CDR1 is MGHRA and CDR2 is YSYEKL. J gave up 1 base and V 0 bases, and 5 bases lay outside the gene matches. This CDR3 is built from 16 residues. Here the CDR3 reads CASSQDGGGTQETQYF. The DNA for the CDR3 is TGCGCCAGCAGCCAAGATGGGGGGGGGACCCAAGAGACCCAGTACTTC.

The chain employs TRBV5-4 and TRBJ2-1; 13 bases align to TRBD2. The trim removed 4 bases at V and 5 bases at J, leaving 6 bases unmatched. The CDR3 sequence is 16 residues long. Germline V lookup: CDR1 SGHNT, CDR2 YYREEE (reference sequence). This CDR3 reads CASSPRTSGSHNEQFF. The CDR3 DNA is TGTGCCAGCAGCCCGCGGACTAGCGGGAGCCACAATGAGCAGTTCTTC.

The chain recombines TRBV18 with TRBJ1-5, with D hard to call. V lost 2 bases and J lost 5, with 7 bases in between. Germline V gene data show CDR1 as KGHSH and CDR2 as LQKENI. This CDR3 is built from 13 residues. This CDR3 is CASSPEWDQPQHF. The CDR3 coding sequence is TGTGCCAGCTCACCAGAGTGGGATCAGCCCCAGCATTTT.